Listed here is a single T cell receptor beta chain. Its specificity is unknown. This entry is derived from a study of T cell responses to AZD1222 COVID-19 vaccine. The germline gives CDR1 SGHTA, CDR2 FQGNSA. Trimming took off 1 base at V and 6 bases at J, with 9 bases between the two ends. The CDR3 loop spans 14 amino acids. The assay was immunoSEQ multiplex PCR, and TCRdb's table has in-frame clones only and misses some. Of under 150,000 clones detected, approximately 85% appear once; the ten largest clones hold roughly 1.6%. Study results and caveats: The donors showed a predominance of white British ancestry and of females, with possible underestimation of clonal diversity.

Specimen: peripheral blood, collected on day 0 of AZD1222 vaccination. This clonotype was sampled from an adult in good health. This sequence joins TRBV7-2 and TRBJ1-4; possibly TRBD1 for D (5 bases). The CDR3 loop is CASSLVAGHEKLFF. The DNA for the CDR3 is TGTGCCAGCAGCTTAGTAGCGGGGCATGAAAAACTGTTTTTT.